This T cell receptor beta chain originates from a study of cytomegalovirus exposure and HLA in healthy donors. Concerning this clone itself: Its antigen is unidentified.

Primers for the PCR totalled 60 Vbeta and 13 Jbeta. Clones were read by immunoSEQ multiplex PCR, and TCRdb kept only the in-frame ones, dropping some. The sample has 150,000 to 200,000 clones; roughly 80% are singletons. CDR3 length: 14 residues. J gave up 9 bases and V 6 bases, and 10 bases lay outside the gene matches. Germline lookup yields CDR1 MDHEN and CDR2 SYDVKM. Findings and limits, study-wide: Clonal expansion, a later analysis showed, was greater in HLA-associated TCR beta chains than in equally common others. The study reported that TCR beta sequences accurately predicted HLA-A and HLA-B alleles in most subjects. In a later analysis, across HLA loci, associated TCR counts were highest for DRB1, lowest for HLA-C.

The clonotype was recovered from a man in his thirties or forties in good health and CMV-seropositive. The sequenced sample consisted of PBMCs. The gene calls are TRBV28 and TRBJ2-1, with 8 positions matching TRBD2. In nucleotides, the CDR3 is TGTGCCAGCAGCATAGCGGGGCGAGGGGGTGAGCAGTTCTTC. Protein: CASSIAGRGGEQFF.